The next 3 T cell receptor beta chains were all read from a single sample in a study of blood T cell repertoires in COVID-19. Repertoires were generated with immunoSEQ multiplex PCR, while TCRdb's copy carries only in-frame clones and drops some. Of about 50,000 clones listed, roughly 90% are singletons. Sequencing used peripheral blood. The receptors derive from a human donor in a cohort sampled during active COVID-19.

This clone was counted a single time. The rearrangement links TRBV19 to TRBJ1-2, with TRBD1 matching 10 bases. Germline V gene lookup returns CDR1 LNHDA and CDR2 SQIVND (reference sequence). J gave up 4 bases and V 8 bases, and 7 bases lay outside the gene matches. The length of the CDR3 is 14 residues. For the CDR3, the DNA is TGTGCCAGTTCCCGGGACAGGGGCCTCTATGGCTACACCTTC. It is translated as CASSRDRGLYGYTF.

V usage is TRBV28 and J usage is TRBJ1-2, with 7 bases fitting TRBD1. The CDR3 runs 16 residues. Germline V gene lookup returns CDR1 MDHEN and CDR2 SYDVKM. V gave up 10 bases and J gave up 0 bases; unmatched junction bases: 14. In DNA, the CDR3 is TGTGCCACTTGGGACCTCTCAAGGGGGCCTAACTATGGCTACACCTTC. Translated: CATWDLSRGPNYGYTF.

The rearrangement joins TRBV6-1 to TRBJ1-5; no definite D call. V lost 1 base to trimming and J lost 7 bases, with 5 bases between them. The CDR3 runs 12 residues. Germline values: CDR1 MNHNS, CDR2 SASEGT. CDR3 sequence (DNA): TGTGCCAGCAGTGAAGGTGGCCAGCCCCAGCATTTT. This sequence encodes CASSEGGQPQHF.